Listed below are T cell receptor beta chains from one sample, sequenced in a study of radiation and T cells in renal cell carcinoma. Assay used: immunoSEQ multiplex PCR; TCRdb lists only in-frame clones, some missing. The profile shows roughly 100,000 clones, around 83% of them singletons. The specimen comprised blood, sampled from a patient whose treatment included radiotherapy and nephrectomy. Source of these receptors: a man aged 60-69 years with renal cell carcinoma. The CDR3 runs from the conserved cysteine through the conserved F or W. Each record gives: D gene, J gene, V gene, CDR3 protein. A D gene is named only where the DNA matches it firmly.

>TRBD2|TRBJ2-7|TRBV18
CASSPREGGFYEQYF
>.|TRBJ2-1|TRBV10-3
CAISVGAYGEDEQFF
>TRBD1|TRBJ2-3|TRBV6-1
CASSEIGTGLNTQYF
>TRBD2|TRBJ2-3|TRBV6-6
CASLTSGRDTQYF
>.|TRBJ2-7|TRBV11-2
CASSLGAVGYEQYF
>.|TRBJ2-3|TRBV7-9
CASSPPLEFDTDTQYF
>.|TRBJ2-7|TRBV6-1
CASSDRGRVGGRRSDEQYF
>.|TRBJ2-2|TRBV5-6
CASSLGGTNTGELFF
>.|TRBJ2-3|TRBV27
CASEGWRRDTQYF
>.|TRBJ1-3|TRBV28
CASSPGPLNQGTIYF
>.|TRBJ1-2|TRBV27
CASSLGALGGYTF
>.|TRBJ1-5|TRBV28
CASSLWGANQPQHF
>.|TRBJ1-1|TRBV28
CASSGYGNTEAFF
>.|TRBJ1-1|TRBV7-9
CASEQGGTEAFF
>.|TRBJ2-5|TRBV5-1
CASSFDRAGVEETQYF
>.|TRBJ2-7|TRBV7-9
CASSLGSYYEQYF
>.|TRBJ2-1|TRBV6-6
CASSVVGGPGEQFF
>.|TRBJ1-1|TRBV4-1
CASQRQVPSDTEAFF
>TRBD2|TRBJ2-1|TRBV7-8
CASSQFWVGLAGDSSYNEQFF
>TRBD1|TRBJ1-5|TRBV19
CASTPPGQGRNQPQHF
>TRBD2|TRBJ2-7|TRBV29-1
CSLRRTSTSEQYF
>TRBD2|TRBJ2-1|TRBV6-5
CASRTSGRMEQFF
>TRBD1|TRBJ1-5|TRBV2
CASTQEGQGNQPQHF
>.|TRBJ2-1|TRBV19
CASSMITQRGNEQFF